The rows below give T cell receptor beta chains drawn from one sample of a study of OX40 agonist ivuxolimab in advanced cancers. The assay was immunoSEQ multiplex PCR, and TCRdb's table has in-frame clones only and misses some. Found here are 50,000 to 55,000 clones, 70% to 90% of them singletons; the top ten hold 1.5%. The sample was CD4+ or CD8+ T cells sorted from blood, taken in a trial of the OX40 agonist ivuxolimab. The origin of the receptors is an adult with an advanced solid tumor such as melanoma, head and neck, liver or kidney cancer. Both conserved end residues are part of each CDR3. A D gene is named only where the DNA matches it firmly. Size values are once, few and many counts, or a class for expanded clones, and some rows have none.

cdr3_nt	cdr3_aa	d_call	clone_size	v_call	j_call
TGTGCCAGCAGGCCCACTAGCGGGAGAGGAGAGCAGTACTTC	CASRPTSGRGEQYF	TRBD2	.	TRBV2	TRBJ2-7
TGTGCCAGTAAAACTAGCGGGGGGGCACAGAACACCGGGGAGCTGTTTTTT	CASKTSGGAQNTGELFF	TRBD2	.	TRBV19	TRBJ2-2
TGCAGCGTTTCACAGGGGGTTGGTGAAAAACTGTTTTTT	CSVSQGVGEKLFF	TRBD1	.	TRBV29-1	TRBJ1-4
TGTGCCAGCAGTCGACAGGTCAGCTACAATGAGCAGTTCTTC	CASSRQVSYNEQFF	.	once	TRBV2	TRBJ2-1
TGCGCCAGCAGCCTAGCGGTTGAGCAGTTCTTC	CASSLAVEQFF	TRBD2	.	TRBV5-1	TRBJ2-1
TGTGCCAGCTCAACAATACAGGGGCCGTACAATGAGCAGTTCTTC	CASSTIQGPYNEQFF	TRBD1	few	TRBV18	TRBJ2-1
TGTGCCAGCAGCTTGGTATCTGGACAAGAGACCCAGTACTTC	CASSLVSGQETQYF	.	.	TRBV5-6	TRBJ2-5
TGTGCCAGCAGCCCCGGGACTAGCGGCACAGATACGCAGTATTTT	CASSPGTSGTDTQYF	TRBD2	.	TRBV9	TRBJ2-3
TGCAGTGTCCCCCGGGGGGAAAAACTGTTTTTT	CSVPRGEKLFF	.	.	TRBV20-1	TRBJ1-4
TGTGCCAGCAGCCCAGAAGGGACAGGGGTTGCGCCCCAGCATTTT	CASSPEGTGVAPQHF	TRBD1	.	TRBV7-3	TRBJ1-5
TGTGCCAGCTCACCACCGAACATTCTCAATAAGGGCACTGAAGCTTTCTTT	CASSPPNILNKGTEAFF	.	.	TRBV18	TRBJ1-1
TGTGCCAGCATAGGGGGCCAAACAGGGAGGGATGGCTACACCTTC	CASIGGQTGRDGYTF	TRBD1	.	TRBV2	TRBJ1-2
TGTGCCAGCAGCGTAGTCCACACCGGGGAGCTGTTTTTT	CASSVVHTGELFF	.	.	TRBV9	TRBJ2-2
TGTGCCAGCCGAGATTCCGGGACGCGGAACACTGAAGCTTTCTTT	CASRDSGTRNTEAFF	.	.	TRBV27	TRBJ1-1
TGTGCCATCAGTGAGGACAGGGGGGAGACCCAGTACTTC	CAISEDRGETQYF	TRBD1	.	TRBV10-3	TRBJ2-5
TGTGCCAGCAGGGGACCGACAGGTAGAGAAGCTTTCTTT	CASRGPTGREAFF	.	.	TRBV6-5	TRBJ1-1
TGTGCCTGGAGTTGGGGGGCTGGGGCTATGGAGACCCAGTACTTC	CAWSWGAGAMETQYF	.	.	TRBV30	TRBJ2-5
TGTGCCAGTAGTATCCGCCGACAGGGGGTAGGGCAGCCCCAGCATTTT	CASSIRRQGVGQPQHF	TRBD1	.	TRBV19	TRBJ1-5
TGTGCCAGCTCACCACGACAGGATCAGCCCCAGCATTTT	CASSPRQDQPQHF	.	once	TRBV18	TRBJ1-5
TGTGCCTGGATCCTCCCGGGGAGGGGACACGATACGCAGTATTTT	CAWILPGRGHDTQYF	.	.	TRBV30	TRBJ2-3
TGTGCTAGTGTCCCTGGGGACAGGGGAGTCCATAATGAAAAACTGTTTTTT	CASVPGDRGVHNEKLFF	TRBD1	.	TRBV12-5	TRBJ1-4
TGTGCCAGCTCACCACAGGGGGCGATCACCTACGAGCAGTACTTC	CASSPQGAITYEQYF	TRBD1	.	TRBV18	TRBJ2-7
TGTGCCAGCAGCACGGGGGGACAGGGGGCACAGCCCCAGCATTTT	CASSTGGQGAQPQHF	.	.	TRBV21-1	TRBJ1-5
TGTGCCAGCAGCGTGGGGCGGGGGAACCTCCAAGAGACCCAGTACTTC	CASSVGRGNLQETQYF	TRBD2	.	TRBV9	TRBJ2-5
TGTGCCAGCAGCCCGACTCTTGTCGGGAGCTACGAGCAGTACTTC	CASSPTLVGSYEQYF	.	.	TRBV5-8	TRBJ2-7
TGCGCCAGCAGACTTCAGGCCTCGGCAATCTATGGCTACACCTTC	CASRLQASAIYGYTF	.	.	TRBV5-1	TRBJ1-2
TGTGCCAGTAGTATAGATAGCGGCCTCTGGGGCAATGAGCAGTTCTTC	CASSIDSGLWGNEQFF	.	.	TRBV19	TRBJ2-1
TGTGCCAGCAGCGCCAGACAGGGCACAGATACGCAGTATTTT	CASSARQGTDTQYF	.	.	TRBV9	TRBJ2-3
TGTGCCAGCAACGCCGGGACTATTAACACCGGGGAGCTGTTTTTT	CASNAGTINTGELFF	TRBD2	.	TRBV2	TRBJ2-2
TGTGCCAGCAGCTTAGACGGGACAGGGGCAGAGACCCAGTACTTC	CASSLDGTGAETQYF	TRBD1	.	TRBV7-2	TRBJ2-5
TGTGCCAGCAGCTTATATCACAGATTGAACACTGAAGCTTTCTTT	CASSLYHRLNTEAFF	.	.	TRBV7-9	TRBJ1-1
TGTGCCACCGCGAACCGGGACAGGGACACCGGGGAGCTGTTTTTT	CATANRDRDTGELFF	TRBD1	.	TRBV19	TRBJ2-2
TGTGCCAGCAGCTTAGGCCGAGGACAGGGATACGAGCAGTACTTC	CASSLGRGQGYEQYF	TRBD1	.	TRBV7-6	TRBJ2-7
TGTGCCAGCTCACCCCTGGAGGGCCCCTACGAGCAGTACTTC	CASSPLEGPYEQYF	.	.	TRBV18	TRBJ2-7
TGCGCCAGCAGCCCAACCCCAGCGGGGGGCCTAAACAATGAGCAGTTCTTC	CASSPTPAGGLNNEQFF	TRBD2	.	TRBV4-1	TRBJ2-1
TGTGCCAGCTCACGGACTAGCGGGACCCAAGAGACCCAGTACTTC	CASSRTSGTQETQYF	TRBD2	.	TRBV18	TRBJ2-5
TGTGCCAGCAGCGTGGGACTAGCGGGAGGGCCCCAGTTCTTC	CASSVGLAGGPQFF	TRBD2	.	TRBV7-9	TRBJ2-1
TGTGCCAGCAGTCTAGCGGGAGGGTCTTACAATGAGCAGTTCTTC	CASSLAGGSYNEQFF	TRBD2	.	TRBV25-1	TRBJ2-1
TGTGCCAGCAGCTCCGGGACTAGCGATTTGCATGAGCAGTTCTTC	CASSSGTSDLHEQFF	TRBD2	.	TRBV9	TRBJ2-1
TGCAGCGTTGTAGGGGGGGGGTTCGGTGAGCAGTTCTTC	CSVVGGGFGEQFF	.	.	TRBV29-1	TRBJ2-1
TGTGCCAGCAGCTCAACAGGACAGCCGGGCAATGAGCAGTTCTTC	CASSSTGQPGNEQFF	.	.	TRBV7-3	TRBJ2-1
TGTGCCAGTAGTAAACAAGGGGCCGACTATGGCTACACCTTC	CASSKQGADYGYTF	.	once	TRBV19	TRBJ1-2
TGTGCCAGCAGTTTTTTCGCAAGCGGGGGGGAGACCCAGTACTTC	CASSFFASGGETQYF	TRBD2	.	TRBV6-5	TRBJ2-5
TGTGCCTGGAGTGAAACGGAAGAAAAACTGTTTTTT	CAWSETEEKLFF	.	once	TRBV30	TRBJ1-4
TGTGCCACCAGGAGGGGGACAGAGAGATTTTTCGGGAATCAGCCCCAGCATTTT	CATRRGTERFFGNQPQHF	TRBD1	.	TRBV19	TRBJ1-5
TGTGCCAGCAGCCCCGCGGGACAGCCGACCTACGAGCAGTACTTC	CASSPAGQPTYEQYF	.	.	TRBV7-9	TRBJ2-7
TGTGCCAGCCGACCACAGGGGTCCTATCAGCCCCAGCATTTT	CASRPQGSYQPQHF	TRBD1	once	TRBV6-1	TRBJ1-5
TGTGCCAGCAGCGTAGAGCAGGTGGCCGAGCAGTACTTC	CASSVEQVAEQYF	.	once	TRBV2	TRBJ2-7
TGTGCCAGCAGTCGGGACAGGGTCAAGTACGAGCAGTACTTC	CASSRDRVKYEQYF	TRBD1	.	TRBV6-5	TRBJ2-7
TGCGCCAGCAGCTTGGAAGGGGGGCGCTCGAACACCATATATTTT	CASSLEGGRSNTIYF	.	once	TRBV5-1	TRBJ1-3